These 2 T cell receptor beta chains were sequenced from one sample in a study of blood T cells in healthy people across ages (dated by TCRdb to 2014 to 2015). The method was 5' RACE. The listed sequencing device is Illumina HiSeq 2500. The second PCR ran for roughly 6 to 11 cycles and used a J-beta primer mix along with a sample-barcoded 5' primer. Through fastp at Q25 and MiXCR, TCRdb rebuilt clones from the public reads, retaining in-frame beta chains. Every CDR3 protein is listed once, alongside the most common genes and DNA of its rows. The sample table shows about 1,800,000 distinct CDR3 sequences, and roughly 27% are seen once. About 8% of the sample rests with the top ten. Input material: blood. These receptors were taken from a woman between 25 and 40 years old in good health.

This clonotype was counted a few times. V is TRBV5-1 and J is TRBJ1-1, with D uncertain. Germline V lookup: CDR1 SGHRS, CDR2 YFSETQ. CDR3 length: 17 amino acids. V was shortened by 2 bases and J by 0 bases, with 17 bases between the two germline ends. The CDR3 DNA follows: TGCGCCAGCAGCTTAGGAAGGGTGCCGGGCATGAACACTGAAGCTTTCTTT. Protein sequence: CASSLGRVPGMNTEAFF. Complete variable domain (other parts from reference TRBV5-1 and TRBJ1-1): KAGVTQTPRYLIKTRGQQVTLSCSPISGHRSVSWYQQTPGQGLQFLFEYFSETQRNKGNFPGRFSGRQFSNSRSEMNVSTLELGDSALYLCASSLGRVPGMNTEAFFGQGTRLTVV.

A remark on this clonotype: Mismatch with germline at one junction end may stem from a read error. The rearrangement joins TRBV20-1 to TRBJ1-1; possibly TRBD1 for D (6 bases). Germline V gene lookup returns CDR1 DFQATT and CDR2 SNEGSKA (reference sequence). The CDR3 covers 13 residues. The CDR3 nucleotides read TGCAGTGCTTGCTACAGGGAGGACACTGGAGCTTTCTTT. Amino acid sequence: CSACYREDTGAFF.